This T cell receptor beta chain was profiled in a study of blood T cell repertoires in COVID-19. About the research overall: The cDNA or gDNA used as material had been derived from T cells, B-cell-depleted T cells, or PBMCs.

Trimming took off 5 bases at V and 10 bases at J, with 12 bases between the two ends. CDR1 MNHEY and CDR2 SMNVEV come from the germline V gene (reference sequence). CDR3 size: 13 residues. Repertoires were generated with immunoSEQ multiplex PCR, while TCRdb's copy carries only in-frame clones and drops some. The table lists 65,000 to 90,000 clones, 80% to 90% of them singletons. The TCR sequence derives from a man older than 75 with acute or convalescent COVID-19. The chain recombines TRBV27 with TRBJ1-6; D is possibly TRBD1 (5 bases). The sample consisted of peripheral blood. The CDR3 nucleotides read TGTGCCAGCAGTGGACACCTGGAGTCACCCCTCCACTTT. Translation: CASSGHLESPLHF.